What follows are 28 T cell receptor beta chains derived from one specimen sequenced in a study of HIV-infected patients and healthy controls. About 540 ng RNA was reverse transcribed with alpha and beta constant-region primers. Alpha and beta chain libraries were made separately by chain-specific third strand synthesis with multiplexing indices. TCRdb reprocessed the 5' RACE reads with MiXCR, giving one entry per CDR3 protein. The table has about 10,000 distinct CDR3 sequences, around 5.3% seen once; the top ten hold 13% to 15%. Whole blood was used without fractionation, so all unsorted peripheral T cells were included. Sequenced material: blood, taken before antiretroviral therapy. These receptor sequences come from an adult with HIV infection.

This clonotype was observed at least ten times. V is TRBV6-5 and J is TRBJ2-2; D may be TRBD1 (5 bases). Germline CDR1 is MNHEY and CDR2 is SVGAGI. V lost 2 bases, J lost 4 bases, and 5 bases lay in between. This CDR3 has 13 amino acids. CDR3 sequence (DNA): TGTGCCAGCAGTTACGGGGCCACCGGGGAGCTGTTTTTT. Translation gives CASSYGATGELFF.

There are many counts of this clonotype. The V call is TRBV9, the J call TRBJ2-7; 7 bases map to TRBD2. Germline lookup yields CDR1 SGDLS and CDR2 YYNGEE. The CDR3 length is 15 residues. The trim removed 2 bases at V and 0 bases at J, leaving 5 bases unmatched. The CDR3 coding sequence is TGTGCCAGCAGCGTGAGCGGGGTAGGCTCCTACGAGCAGTACTTC. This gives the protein CASSVSGVGSYEQYF.

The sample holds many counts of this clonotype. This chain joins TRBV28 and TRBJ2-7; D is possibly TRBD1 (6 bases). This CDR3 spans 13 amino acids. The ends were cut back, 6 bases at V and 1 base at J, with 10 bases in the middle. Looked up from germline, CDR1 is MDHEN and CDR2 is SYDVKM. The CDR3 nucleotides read TGTGCCAGCAGGGACACAGGGTCCTACGAGCAGTACTTC. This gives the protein CASRDTGSYEQYF.

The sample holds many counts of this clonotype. The CDR3 region is CASSSGAGETQYF. For the CDR3, the DNA is TGTGCCAGCAGCAGCGGGGCGGGGGAGACCCAGTACTTC. The chain joins TRBV12-3 or TRBV12-4 to TRBJ2-5, with 7 nucleotides matching TRBD2. J lost 5 bases, V lost 6 bases, and 6 bases had no gene match. The CDR3 spans 13 residues.

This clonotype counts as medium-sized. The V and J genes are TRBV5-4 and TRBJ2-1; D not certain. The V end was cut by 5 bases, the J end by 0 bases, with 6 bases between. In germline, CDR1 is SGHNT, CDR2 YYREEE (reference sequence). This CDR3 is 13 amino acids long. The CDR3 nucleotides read TGTGCCAGCAGGACTGACTCCTACAATGAGCAGTTCTTC. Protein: CASRTDSYNEQFF.

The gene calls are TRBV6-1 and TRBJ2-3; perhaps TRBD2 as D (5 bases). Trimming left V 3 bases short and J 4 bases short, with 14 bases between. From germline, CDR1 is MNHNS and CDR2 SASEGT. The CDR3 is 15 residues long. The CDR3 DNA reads TGTGCCAGCAGTGATGAGGGTGTTGGTCCAGATACGCAGTATTTT. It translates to CASSDEGVGPDTQYF.

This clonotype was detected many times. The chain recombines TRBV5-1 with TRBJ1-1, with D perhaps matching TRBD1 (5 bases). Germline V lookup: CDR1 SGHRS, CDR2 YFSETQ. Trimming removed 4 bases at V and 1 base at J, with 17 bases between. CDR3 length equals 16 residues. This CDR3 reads CASSKKLQAQNTEAFF. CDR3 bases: TGCGCCAGCAGCAAAAAATTACAGGCACAGAACACTGAAGCTTTCTTT. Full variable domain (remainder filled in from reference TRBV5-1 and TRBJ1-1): KAGVTQTPRYLIKTRGQQVTLSCSPISGHRSVSWYQQTPGQGLQFLFEYFSETQRNKGNFPGRFSGRQFSNSRSEMNVSTLELGDSALYLCASSKKLQAQNTEAFFGQGTRLTVV.

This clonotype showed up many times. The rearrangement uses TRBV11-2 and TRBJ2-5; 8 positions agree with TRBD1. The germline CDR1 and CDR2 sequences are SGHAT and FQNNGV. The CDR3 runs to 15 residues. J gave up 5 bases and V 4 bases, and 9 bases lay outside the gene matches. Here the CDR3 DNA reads TGTGCCAGCAGCTCAGGACAGGGAAGCGAGGAGACCCAGTACTTC. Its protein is CASSSGQGSEETQYF.

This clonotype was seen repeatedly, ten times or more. CDR3 residues: CASSLGGGTEAFF. The CDR3 DNA reads as TGCGCCAGCAGCTTGGGAGGGGGCACTGAAGCTTTCTTT. The chain joins TRBV5-1 to TRBJ1-1; TRBD1 might be the D (6 bases). Germline CDR1 is SGHRS and CDR2 is YFSETQ. The V end lost 0 bases, the J end lost 4 bases, and 7 bases lay between the germline ends. CDR3 length equals 13 residues.

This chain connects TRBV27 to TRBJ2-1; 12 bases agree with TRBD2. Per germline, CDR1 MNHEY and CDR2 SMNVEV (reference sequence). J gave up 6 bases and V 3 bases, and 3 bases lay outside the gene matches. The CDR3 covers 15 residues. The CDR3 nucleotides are TGTGCCAGCAGTTTCACTAGCGGGGGGTCCAATGAGCAGTTCTTC. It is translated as CASSFTSGGSNEQFF.

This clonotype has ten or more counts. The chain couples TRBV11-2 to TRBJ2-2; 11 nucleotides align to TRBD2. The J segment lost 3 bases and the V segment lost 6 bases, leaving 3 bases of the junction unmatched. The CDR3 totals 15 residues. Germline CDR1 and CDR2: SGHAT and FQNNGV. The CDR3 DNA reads TGTGCCAGCAGGTCGGGACTAGCGGACACCGGGGAGCTGTTTTTT. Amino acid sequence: CASRSGLADTGELFF.

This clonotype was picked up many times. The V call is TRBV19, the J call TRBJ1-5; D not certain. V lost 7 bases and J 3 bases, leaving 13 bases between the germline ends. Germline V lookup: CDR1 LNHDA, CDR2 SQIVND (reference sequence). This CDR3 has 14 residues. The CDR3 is CASNRPGLNQPQHF. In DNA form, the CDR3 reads TGTGCCAGTAACCGCCCGGGCCTCAATCAGCCCCAGCATTTT.

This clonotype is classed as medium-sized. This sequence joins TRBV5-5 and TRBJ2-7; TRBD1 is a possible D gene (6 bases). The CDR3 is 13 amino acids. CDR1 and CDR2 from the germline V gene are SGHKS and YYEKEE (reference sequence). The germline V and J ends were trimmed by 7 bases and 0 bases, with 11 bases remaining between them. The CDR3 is CASHIRGSYEQYF. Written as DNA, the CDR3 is TGTGCCAGCCACATCAGGGGCTCCTACGAGCAGTACTTC.

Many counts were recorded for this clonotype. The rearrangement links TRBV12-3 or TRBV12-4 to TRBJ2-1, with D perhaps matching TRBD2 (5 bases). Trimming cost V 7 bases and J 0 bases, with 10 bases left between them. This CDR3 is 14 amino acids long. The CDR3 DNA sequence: TGTGCCAGCACCGTAACTAGCTCCTACAATGAGCAGTTCTTC. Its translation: CASTVTSSYNEQFF.

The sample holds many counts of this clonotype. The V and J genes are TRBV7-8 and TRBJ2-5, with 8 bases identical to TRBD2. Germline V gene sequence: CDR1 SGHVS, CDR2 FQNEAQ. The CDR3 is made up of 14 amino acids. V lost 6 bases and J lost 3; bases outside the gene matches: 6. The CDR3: CASRAGVGKETQYF. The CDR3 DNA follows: TGTGCCAGCAGAGCGGGGGTGGGGAAAGAGACCCAGTACTTC.

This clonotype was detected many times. CDR3 in DNA: TGTGCCAGCACCTCGGCCGGGTCATCCGATGGCTACACCTTC. Translating it yields CASTSAGSSDGYTF. This chain uses TRBV7-9 with TRBJ1-2; D unresolved. Trimming pared 7 bases from V and 6 bases from J, leaving 18 bases between. Germline CDR1 and CDR2: SEHNR and FQNEAQ (reference sequence). The CDR3 sequence is 14 residues long. The whole variable domain, remainder taken from reference TRBV7-9 and TRBJ1-2, is DTGVSQNPRHKITKRGQNVTFRCDPISEHNRLYWYRQTLGQGPEFLTYFQNEAQLEKSRLLSDRFSAERPKGSFSTLEIQRTEQGDSAMYLCASTSAGSSDGYTFGSGTRLTVV.

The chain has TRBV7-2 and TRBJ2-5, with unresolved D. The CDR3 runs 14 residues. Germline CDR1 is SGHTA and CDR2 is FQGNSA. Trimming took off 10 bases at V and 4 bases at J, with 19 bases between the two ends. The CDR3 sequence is CAIESALNGETQYF. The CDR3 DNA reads TGTGCCATCGAGTCAGCGCTCAATGGAGAGACCCAGTACTTC.

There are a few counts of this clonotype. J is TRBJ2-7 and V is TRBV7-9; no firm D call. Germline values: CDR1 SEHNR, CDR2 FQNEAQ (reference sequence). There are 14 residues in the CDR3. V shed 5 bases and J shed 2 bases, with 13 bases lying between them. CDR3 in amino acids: CASSPPDTAYEQYF. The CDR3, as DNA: TGTGCCAGCAGCCCCCCCGACACAGCCTACGAGCAGTACTTC.

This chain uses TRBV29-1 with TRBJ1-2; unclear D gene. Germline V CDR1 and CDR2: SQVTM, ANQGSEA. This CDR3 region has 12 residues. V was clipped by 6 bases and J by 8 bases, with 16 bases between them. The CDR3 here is CSVQATSFGYTF. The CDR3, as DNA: TGCAGCGTCCAGGCGACATCCTTCGGCTACACCTTC. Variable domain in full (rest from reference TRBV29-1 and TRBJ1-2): SAVISQKPSRDICQRGTSLTIQCQVDSQVTMMFWYRQQPGQSLTLIATANQGSEATYESGFVIDKFPISRPNLTFSTLTVSNMSPEDSSIYLCSVQATSFGYTFGSGTRLTVV.

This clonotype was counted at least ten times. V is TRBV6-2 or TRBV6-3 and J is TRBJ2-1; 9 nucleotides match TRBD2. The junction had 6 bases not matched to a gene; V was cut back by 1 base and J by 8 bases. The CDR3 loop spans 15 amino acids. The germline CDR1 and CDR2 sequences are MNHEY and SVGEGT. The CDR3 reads CASSYLAGGDDEQFF. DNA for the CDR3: TGTGCCAGCAGTTACTTGGCGGGAGGGGATGATGAGCAGTTCTTC.

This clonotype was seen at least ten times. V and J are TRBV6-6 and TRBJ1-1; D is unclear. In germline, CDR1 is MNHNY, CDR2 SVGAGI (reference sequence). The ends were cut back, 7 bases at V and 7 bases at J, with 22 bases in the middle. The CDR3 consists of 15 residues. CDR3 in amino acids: CASIHPNGHVLEAFF. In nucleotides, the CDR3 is TGTGCCAGCATCCACCCCAACGGGCACGTTCTTGAAGCTTTCTTT.

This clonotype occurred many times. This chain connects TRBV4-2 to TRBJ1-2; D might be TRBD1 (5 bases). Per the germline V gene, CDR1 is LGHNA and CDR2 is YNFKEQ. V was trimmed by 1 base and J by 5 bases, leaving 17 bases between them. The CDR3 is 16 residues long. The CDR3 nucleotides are TGTGCCAGCAGCCAAGGTTCTTCGGCAGGGCCTTATGGCTACACCTTC. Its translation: CASSQGSSAGPYGYTF.

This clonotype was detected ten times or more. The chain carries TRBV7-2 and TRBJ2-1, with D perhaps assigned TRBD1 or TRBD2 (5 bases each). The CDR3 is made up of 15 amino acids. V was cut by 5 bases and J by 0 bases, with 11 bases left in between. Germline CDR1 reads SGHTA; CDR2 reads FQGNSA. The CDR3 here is CASSIGTYSYNEQFF. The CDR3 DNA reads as TGTGCCAGCAGCATCGGGACCTACTCCTACAATGAGCAGTTCTTC.

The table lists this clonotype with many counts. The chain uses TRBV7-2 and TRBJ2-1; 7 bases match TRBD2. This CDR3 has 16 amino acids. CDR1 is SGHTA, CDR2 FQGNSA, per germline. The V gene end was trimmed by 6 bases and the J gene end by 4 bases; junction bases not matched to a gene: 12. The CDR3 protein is CASSLIGGSSYNEQFF. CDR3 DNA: TGTGCCAGCAGTTTGATCGGGGGGTCGAGTTACAATGAGCAGTTCTTC. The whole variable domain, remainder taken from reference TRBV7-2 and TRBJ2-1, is GAGVSQSPSNKVTEKGKDVELRCDPISGHTALYWYRQSLGQGLEFLIYFQGNSAPDKSGLPSDRFSAERTGGSVSTLTIQRTQQEDSAVYLCASSLIGGSSYNEQFFGPGTRLTVL.

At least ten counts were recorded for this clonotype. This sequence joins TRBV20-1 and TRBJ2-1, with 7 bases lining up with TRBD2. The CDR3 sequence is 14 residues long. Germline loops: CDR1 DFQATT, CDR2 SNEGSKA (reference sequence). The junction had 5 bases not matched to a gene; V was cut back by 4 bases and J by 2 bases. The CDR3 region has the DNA TGCAGTGCTACCAGCGGGGCGACCTACAATGAGCAGTTCTTC. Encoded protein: CSATSGATYNEQFF.

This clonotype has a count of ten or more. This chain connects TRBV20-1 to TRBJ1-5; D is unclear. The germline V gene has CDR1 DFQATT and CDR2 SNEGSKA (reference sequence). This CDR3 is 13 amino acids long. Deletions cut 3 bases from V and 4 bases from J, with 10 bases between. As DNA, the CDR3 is TGCAGTGCTAGTAGGACGGATAATCAGCCCCAGCATTTT. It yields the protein CSASRTDNQPQHF.

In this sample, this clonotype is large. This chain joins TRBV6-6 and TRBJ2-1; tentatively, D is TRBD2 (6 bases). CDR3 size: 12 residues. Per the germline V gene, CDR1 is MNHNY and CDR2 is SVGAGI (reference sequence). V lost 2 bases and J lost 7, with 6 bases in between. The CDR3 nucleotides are TGTGCCAGCAGTTACGGAGGGAATGAGCAGTTCTTC. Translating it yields CASSYGGNEQFF.

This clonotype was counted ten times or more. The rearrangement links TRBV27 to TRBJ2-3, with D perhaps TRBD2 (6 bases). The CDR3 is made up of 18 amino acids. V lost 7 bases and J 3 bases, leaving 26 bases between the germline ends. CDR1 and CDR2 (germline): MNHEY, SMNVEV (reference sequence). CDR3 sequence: CASTPKGLLGVGTDTQYF. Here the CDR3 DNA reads TGTGCCAGCACTCCCAAGGGACTTCTCGGTGTAGGGACAGATACGCAGTATTTT.